The clone carrying this T cell receptor beta chain was detected ten times or more. Profiling that covered TCR beta VDJ and CDR3 relied on genomic DNA as its template. TCRdb called the reads again in MiXCR, with one record for every CDR3 protein. Seen here are 150,000 to 200,000 distinct CDR3 sequences, roughly 50% observed once, and the top ten hold about 30%. The data were taken from a study of CD8+CD57+ T cells in acquired aplastic anemia. The V gene's germline CDR1 is KGHDR and CDR2 SFDVKD. The CDR3 has 16 residues. With V trimmed by 3 bases and J by 6 bases, 7 bases remained unmatched. Patients sequenced had flow cytometry evidence of CD8+CD57+ cell expansion. Every one of the patients had aplastic anemia (severe, acquired).

V and J are TRBV24-1 and TRBJ2-1; 10 bases agree with TRBD2. The sequencing input was sorted CD4+, CD8+, or CD8+CD57+ T cells (not recorded which) from PBMCs. This sequence originates from a human donor with aplastic anemia. For the CDR3, the DNA is TGTGCCACCAGTGATGAAATTAGCGGGAGGCGCAATGAGCAGTTCTTC. It translates to CATSDEISGRRNEQFF.